This is a list of T cell receptor beta chains from one sample in a study of T cell changes during pregnancy in multiple sclerosis. Assay: immunoSEQ multiplex PCR; the TCRdb copy retains only in-frame clones and omits some. The table has 95,000 to 100,000 clones, approximately 91% seen once. This sample comprised peripheral blood, obtained in the second trimester of pregnancy. The receptor source for this set is a female donor with multiple sclerosis, enrolled in a pregnancy study. Both conserved end residues are trimmed from each CDR3. The order of the fields is J gene, V gene, CDR3 protein.

j_gene: TRBJ2-1; v_gene: TRBV19; CDR3aa: ASSMASGSRSYNEQF
j_gene: TRBJ2-7; v_gene: TRBV14; CDR3aa: ASSQEGGGVYEQY
j_gene: TRBJ2-7; v_gene: TRBV7-9; CDR3aa: ASSSLGDTPYEQY
j_gene: TRBJ2-7; v_gene: TRBV5-6; CDR3aa: ASSPRGGEVSYEQY
j_gene: TRBJ2-1; v_gene: TRBV19; CDR3aa: ASSIDLVASVRDLNEQF
j_gene: TRBJ1-2; v_gene: TRBV19; CDR3aa: ASSTSQQGVHGYT
j_gene: TRBJ2-7; v_gene: TRBV11-3; CDR3aa: ASEWARFYEQY
j_gene: TRBJ2-1; v_gene: TRBV7-2; CDR3aa: ASSLLAPYSYNEQF
j_gene: TRBJ2-5; v_gene: TRBV10-3; CDR3aa: AMPLAGEGETQY
j_gene: TRBJ2-5; v_gene: TRBV5-6; CDR3aa: ASSETSGASAYETQY
j_gene: TRBJ1-5; v_gene: TRBV6-5; CDR3aa: ASRTTGYNQPQH
j_gene: TRBJ2-1; v_gene: TRBV7-6; CDR3aa: ASSPKVWGGPYNEQF
j_gene: TRBJ2-3; v_gene: TRBV19; CDR3aa: ASSWASASTDTQY
j_gene: TRBJ1-1; v_gene: TRBV28; CDR3aa: ASSRVTEAF
j_gene: TRBJ2-7; v_gene: TRBV15; CDR3aa: ATSRAGTRDYEQY
j_gene: TRBJ2-2; v_gene: TRBV11-2; CDR3aa: ASSLVTATGELF
j_gene: TRBJ2-5; v_gene: TRBV6-6; CDR3aa: ASSQGEGYQETQY
j_gene: TRBJ2-7; v_gene: TRBV2; CDR3aa: ASLGGKYEQY
j_gene: TRBJ1-1; v_gene: TRBV2; CDR3aa: ASSEEGALGIEAF
j_gene: TRBJ2-5; v_gene: TRBV6-1; CDR3aa: ASTPGLPSGGTQY
j_gene: TRBJ1-1; v_gene: TRBV7-2; CDR3aa: ASSLAPGPRRAF
j_gene: TRBJ2-1; v_gene: TRBV2; CDR3aa: ASSARAGGTGRAGVRNEQF
j_gene: TRBJ2-7; v_gene: TRBV2; CDR3aa: ASSNLAGNHEQY
j_gene: TRBJ2-2; v_gene: TRBV18; CDR3aa: ASSPRSHRGANTGELF
j_gene: TRBJ2-7; v_gene: TRBV27; CDR3aa: ASSFRRGASYEQY
j_gene: TRBJ2-1; v_gene: TRBV19; CDR3aa: ASSIVAGPRNEQF
j_gene: TRBJ2-2; v_gene: TRBV4-1; CDR3aa: ASSQRDFFNTGELF